This T cell receptor beta chain was found in a study of blood T cell repertoires in COVID-19. At the level of the study: COVID-19 samples collected from the United States, Italy and Spain covered acute and convalescent phases.

The CDR3 runs to 16 residues. Germline CDR1 and CDR2: MNHNY and SVGAGI (reference sequence). Trimming shortened V by 7 bases and J by 8 bases, and 24 bases separated the two germline ends. Study processing details: Amplification of reference gene primers provided the estimated nucleated cell counts. Assay used: immunoSEQ multiplex PCR; TCRdb lists only in-frame clones, some missing. That table furnishes V, J and clone size, whereas the DNA furnished D and trimming. The table has roughly 200,000 clones, around nine tenths seen once. The specimen was peripheral blood. The origin of this receptor is a man in his 60s who had recovered from COVID-19. V is TRBV6-6 and J is TRBJ2-1; D perhaps matches TRBD2 (5 bases). Written as DNA, the CDR3 is TGTGCCAGCACCGCCTTCGATGCTAGCCTCAGCCATGAGCAGTTCTTC. It encodes CASTAFDASLSHEQFF.